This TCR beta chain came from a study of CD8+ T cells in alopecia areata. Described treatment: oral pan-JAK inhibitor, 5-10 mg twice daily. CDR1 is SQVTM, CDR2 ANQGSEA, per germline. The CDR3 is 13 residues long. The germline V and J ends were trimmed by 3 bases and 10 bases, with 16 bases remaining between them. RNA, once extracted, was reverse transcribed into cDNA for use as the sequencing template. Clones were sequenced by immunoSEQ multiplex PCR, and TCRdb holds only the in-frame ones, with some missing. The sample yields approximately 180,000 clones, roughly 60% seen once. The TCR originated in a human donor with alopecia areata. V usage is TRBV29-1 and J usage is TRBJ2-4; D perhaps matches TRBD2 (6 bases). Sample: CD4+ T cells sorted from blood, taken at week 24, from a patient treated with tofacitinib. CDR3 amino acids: CSVDIGRGGIQYF. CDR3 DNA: TGCAGCGTTGATATTGGGCGGGGTGGGATTCAGTACTTC.